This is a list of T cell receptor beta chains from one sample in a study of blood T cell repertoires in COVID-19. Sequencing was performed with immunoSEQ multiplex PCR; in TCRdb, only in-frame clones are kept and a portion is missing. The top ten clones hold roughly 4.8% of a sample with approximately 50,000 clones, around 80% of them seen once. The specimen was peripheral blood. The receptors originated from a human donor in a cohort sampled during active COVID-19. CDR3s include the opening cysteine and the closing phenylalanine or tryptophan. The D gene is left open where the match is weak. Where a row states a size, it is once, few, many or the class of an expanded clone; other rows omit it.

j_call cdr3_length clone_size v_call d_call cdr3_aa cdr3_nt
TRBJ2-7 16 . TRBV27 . CASSLVTGPRGHEQYF TGTGCCAGCAGTTTAGTTACAGGACCCAGAGGACACGAGCAGTACTTC
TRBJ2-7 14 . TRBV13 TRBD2 CASGKGGGPLEQYF TGTGCCAGCGGCAAGGGCGGGGGACCTTTGGAGCAGTACTTC
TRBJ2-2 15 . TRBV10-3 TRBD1 CAIGSPGQGSGELFF TGTGCCATCGGAAGCCCGGGACAGGGCTCCGGGGAGCTGTTTTTT
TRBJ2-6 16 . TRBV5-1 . CASSGGPISGANVLTF TGCGCCAGCAGCGGGGGCCCAATCTCTGGGGCCAACGTCCTGACTTTC
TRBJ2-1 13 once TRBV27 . CASSLSYLDEQFF TGTGCCAGCAGTTTATCGTACTTGGATGAGCAGTTCTTC
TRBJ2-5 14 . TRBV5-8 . CASSSGPTLAAQYF TGTGCCAGCAGCTCCGGGCCAACCTTAGCGGCCCAGTACTTC
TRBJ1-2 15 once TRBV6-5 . CASSYSWLKGDGYTF TGTGCCAGCAGTTACTCGTGGCTGAAGGGAGATGGCTACACCTTC
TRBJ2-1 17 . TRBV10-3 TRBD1 CAISEPTGQQRYNEQFF TGTGCCATCAGTGAGCCGACGGGACAGCAGCGATACAATGAGCAGTTCTTC
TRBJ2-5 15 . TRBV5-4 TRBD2 CASSLGLAGQETQYF TGTGCCAGCAGCTTGGGACTAGCGGGGCAGGAGACCCAGTACTTC
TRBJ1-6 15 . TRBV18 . CASSPLFRADSPLHF TGTGCCAGCTCACCACTATTCAGGGCAGATTCACCCCTCCACTTT
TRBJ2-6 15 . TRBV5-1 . CASSLVEAGANVLTF TGCGCCAGCAGCTTGGTTGAGGCCGGGGCCAACGTCCTGACTTTC
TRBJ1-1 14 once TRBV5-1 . CASSLTGMNTEAFF TGCGCCAGCAGCTTGACAGGTATGAACACTGAAGCTTTCTTT
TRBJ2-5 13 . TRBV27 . CASSFGGRETQYF TGTGCCAGCAGTTTCGGGGGACGGGAGACCCAGTACTTC
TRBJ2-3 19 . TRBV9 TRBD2 CASSPRLGTSGGDTDTQYF TGTGCCAGCAGCCCACGACTGGGGACTAGCGGGGGCGACACAGATACGCAGTATTTT
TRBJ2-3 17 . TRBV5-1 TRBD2 CASSSTTSGGSTDTQYF TGCGCCAGCAGCTCTACAACTAGCGGGGGGTCCACAGATACGCAGTATTTT
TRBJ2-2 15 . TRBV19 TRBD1 CASHRDRGRSGELFF TGTGCCAGTCATCGGGACAGGGGGCGATCCGGGGAGCTGTTTTTT
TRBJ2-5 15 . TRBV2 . CASRLGGAIRETQYF TGTGCCAGCAGATTAGGGGGGGCAATTAGGGAGACCCAGTACTTC
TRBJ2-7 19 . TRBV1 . CTSSPNPLRLATVSYEQYF TGCACCAGCAGCCCGAATCCCCTTAGACTAGCAACCGTCTCCTACGAGCAGTACTTC
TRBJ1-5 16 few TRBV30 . CAWRPTLGGSNQPQHF TGTGCCTGGAGACCCACCCTGGGGGGGAGCAATCAGCCCCAGCATTTT
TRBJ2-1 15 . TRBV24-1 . CATSAWGGMTHEQFF TGTGCCACCAGTGCATGGGGCGGGATGACCCATGAGCAGTTCTTC
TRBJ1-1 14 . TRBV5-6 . CASSAGDSYPEAFF TGTGCCAGCAGCGCCGGCGACAGTTACCCTGAAGCTTTCTTT
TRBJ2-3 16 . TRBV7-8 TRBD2 CASSPWGSGGPDTQYF TGTGCCAGCAGCCCCTGGGGTAGCGGGGGCCCGGATACGCAGTATTTT
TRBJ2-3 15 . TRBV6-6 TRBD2 CASRPLAGSTDTQYF TGTGCCAGCAGGCCACTAGCGGGTAGCACAGATACGCAGTATTTT
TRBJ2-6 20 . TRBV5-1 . CASSSPPLGQNPSGANVLTF TGCGCCAGCAGCTCCCCTCCCCTAGGACAGAACCCCTCTGGGGCCAACGTCCTGACTTTC
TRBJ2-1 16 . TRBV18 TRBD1 CASSPQGTGLSNEQFF TGTGCCAGCTCACCTCAAGGGACAGGGCTTTCCAATGAGCAGTTCTTC
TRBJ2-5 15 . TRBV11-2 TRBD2 CASSSSGASTETQYF TGTGCCAGCAGCTCTAGCGGGGCGAGCACGGAGACCCAGTACTTC
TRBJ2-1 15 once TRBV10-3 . CAIKGGLETYNEQFF TGTGCCATAAAGGGCGGACTCGAGACTTACAATGAGCAGTTCTTC
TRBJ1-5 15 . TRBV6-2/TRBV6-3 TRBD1 CASSQGAPGNQPQHF TGTGCCAGCAGCCAGGGGGCGCCTGGCAATCAGCCCCAGCATTTT
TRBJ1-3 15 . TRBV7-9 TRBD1 CASSFSTGAGNTIYF TGTGCCAGCAGCTTTAGTACAGGGGCTGGAAACACCATATATTTT
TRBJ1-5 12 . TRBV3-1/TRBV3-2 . CASGAVNQPQHF TGTGCCAGCGGGGCAGTCAATCAGCCCCAGCATTTT
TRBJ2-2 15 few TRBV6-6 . CASSSRGADTGELFF TGTGCCAGCAGTTCCAGGGGGGCGGACACCGGGGAGCTGTTTTTT
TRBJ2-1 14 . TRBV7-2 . CASSRSQVGNEQFF TGTGCCAGCAGCCGCAGCCAGGTTGGCAATGAGCAGTTCTTC